This T cell receptor (beta chain) comes out of a study of blood T cell repertoires in COVID-19. The germline V gene has CDR1 LGHDT and CDR2 YNNKEL (reference sequence). The CDR3 has 14 amino acids. The V and J ends lost 5 bases and 6 bases respectively, with 17 bases between them. Per the original methods: Amplification with reference gene primers provided the estimates of nucleated cell counts. Data came from immunoSEQ multiplex PCR; TCRdb stores just in-frame clones and leaves some out. The DNA gave D and trimming, while V, J and clone size come from that table. The data contain about 220,000 clones, approximately 80% of them singletons. Recruits, aged roughly 18 to 89 years, lived in 20 to 30 US areas. In assigning cohorts, the study relied on participant-reported clinical history.

The clonotype was recovered from a man aged 40-55 years who had recovered from COVID-19. This chain uses TRBV3-1 (or the pseudogene TRBV3-2) with TRBJ2-7, with D perhaps TRBD2 (6 bases). Sequencing used PBMCs or T cells enriched from blood (not recorded which). The CDR3 DNA follows: TGTGCCAGCAGCTCAGCAGGCAGGAGGGGCGAGCAGTACTTC. It codes for CASSSAGRRGEQYF.